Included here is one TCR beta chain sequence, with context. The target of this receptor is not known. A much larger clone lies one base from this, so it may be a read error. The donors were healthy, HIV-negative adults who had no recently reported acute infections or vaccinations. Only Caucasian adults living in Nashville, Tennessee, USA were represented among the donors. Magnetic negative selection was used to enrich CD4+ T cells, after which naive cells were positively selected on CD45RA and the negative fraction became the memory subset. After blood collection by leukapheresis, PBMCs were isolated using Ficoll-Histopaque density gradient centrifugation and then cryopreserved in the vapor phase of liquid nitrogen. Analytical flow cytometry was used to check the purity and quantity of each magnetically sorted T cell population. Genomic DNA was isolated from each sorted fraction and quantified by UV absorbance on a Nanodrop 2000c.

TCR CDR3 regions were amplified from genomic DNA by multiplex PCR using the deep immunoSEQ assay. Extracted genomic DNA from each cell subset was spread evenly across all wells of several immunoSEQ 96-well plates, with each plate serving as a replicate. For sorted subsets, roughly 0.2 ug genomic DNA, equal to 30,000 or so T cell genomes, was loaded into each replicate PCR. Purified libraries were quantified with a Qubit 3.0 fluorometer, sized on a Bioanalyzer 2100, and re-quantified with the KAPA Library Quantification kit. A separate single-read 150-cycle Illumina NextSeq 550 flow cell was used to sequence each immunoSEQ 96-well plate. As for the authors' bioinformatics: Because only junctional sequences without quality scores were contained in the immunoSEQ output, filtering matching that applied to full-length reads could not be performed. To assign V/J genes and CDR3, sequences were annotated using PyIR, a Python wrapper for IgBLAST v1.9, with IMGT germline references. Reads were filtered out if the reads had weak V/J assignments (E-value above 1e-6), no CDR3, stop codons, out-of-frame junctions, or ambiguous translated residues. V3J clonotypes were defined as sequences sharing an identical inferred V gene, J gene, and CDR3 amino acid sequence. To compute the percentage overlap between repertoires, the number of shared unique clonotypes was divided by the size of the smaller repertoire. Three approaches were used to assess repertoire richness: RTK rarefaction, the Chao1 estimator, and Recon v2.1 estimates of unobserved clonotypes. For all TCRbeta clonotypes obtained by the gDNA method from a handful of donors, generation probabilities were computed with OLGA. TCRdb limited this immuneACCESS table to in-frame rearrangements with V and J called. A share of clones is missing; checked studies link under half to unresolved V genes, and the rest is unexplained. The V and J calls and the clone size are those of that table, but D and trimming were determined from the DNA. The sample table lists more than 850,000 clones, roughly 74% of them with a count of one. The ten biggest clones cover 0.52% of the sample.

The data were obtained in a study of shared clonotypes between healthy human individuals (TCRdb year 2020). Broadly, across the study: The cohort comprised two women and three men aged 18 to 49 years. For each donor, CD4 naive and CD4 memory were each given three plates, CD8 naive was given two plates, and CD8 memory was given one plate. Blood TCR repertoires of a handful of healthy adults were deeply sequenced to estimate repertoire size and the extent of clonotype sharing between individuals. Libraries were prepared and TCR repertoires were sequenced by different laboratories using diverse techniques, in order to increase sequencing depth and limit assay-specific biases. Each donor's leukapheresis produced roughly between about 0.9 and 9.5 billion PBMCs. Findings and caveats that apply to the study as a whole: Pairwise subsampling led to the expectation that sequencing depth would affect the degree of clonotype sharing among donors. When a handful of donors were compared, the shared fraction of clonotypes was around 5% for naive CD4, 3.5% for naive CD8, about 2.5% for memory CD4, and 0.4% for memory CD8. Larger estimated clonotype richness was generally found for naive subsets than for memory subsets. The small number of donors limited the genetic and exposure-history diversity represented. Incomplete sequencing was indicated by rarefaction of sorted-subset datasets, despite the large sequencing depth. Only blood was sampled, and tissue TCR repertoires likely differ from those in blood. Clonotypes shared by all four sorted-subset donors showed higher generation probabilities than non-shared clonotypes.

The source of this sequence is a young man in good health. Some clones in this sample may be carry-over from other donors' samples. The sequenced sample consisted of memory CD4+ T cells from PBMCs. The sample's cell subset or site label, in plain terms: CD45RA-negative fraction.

CDR3 loop: CASSQEAPYEGGSEKLFF. The DNA is TGCGCCAGCAGCCAAGAGGCCCCTTACGAAGGGGGGTCGGAAAAACTGTTTTTT. In this chain, TRBV4-1 is recombined with TRBJ1-4; the D gene is possibly TRBD1, with 6 bases matching. Trimming takes 0 bases from V and 8 bases from J, and the germline ends sit 22 bases apart. The CDR3 goes from the cysteine to the phenylalanine over 18 residues. The retained sequence is limited to the CDR3, 54 bases, with the frame set at the first base. For CDR1 and CDR2, the germline V gene lists MGHRA and YSYEKL.